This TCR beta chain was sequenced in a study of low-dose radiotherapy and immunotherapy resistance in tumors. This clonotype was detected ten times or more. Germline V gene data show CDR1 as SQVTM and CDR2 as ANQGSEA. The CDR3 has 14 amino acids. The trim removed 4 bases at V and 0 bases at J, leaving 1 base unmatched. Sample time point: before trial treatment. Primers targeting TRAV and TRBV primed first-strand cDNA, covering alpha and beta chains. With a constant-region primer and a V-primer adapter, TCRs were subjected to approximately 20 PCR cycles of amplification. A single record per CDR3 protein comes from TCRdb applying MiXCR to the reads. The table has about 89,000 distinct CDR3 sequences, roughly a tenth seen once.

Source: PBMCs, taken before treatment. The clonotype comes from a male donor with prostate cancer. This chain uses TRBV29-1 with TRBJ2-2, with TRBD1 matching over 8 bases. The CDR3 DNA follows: TGCAGCGTTGGACAGGGGCCGAACACCGGGGAGCTGTTTTTT. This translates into CSVGQGPNTGELFF.